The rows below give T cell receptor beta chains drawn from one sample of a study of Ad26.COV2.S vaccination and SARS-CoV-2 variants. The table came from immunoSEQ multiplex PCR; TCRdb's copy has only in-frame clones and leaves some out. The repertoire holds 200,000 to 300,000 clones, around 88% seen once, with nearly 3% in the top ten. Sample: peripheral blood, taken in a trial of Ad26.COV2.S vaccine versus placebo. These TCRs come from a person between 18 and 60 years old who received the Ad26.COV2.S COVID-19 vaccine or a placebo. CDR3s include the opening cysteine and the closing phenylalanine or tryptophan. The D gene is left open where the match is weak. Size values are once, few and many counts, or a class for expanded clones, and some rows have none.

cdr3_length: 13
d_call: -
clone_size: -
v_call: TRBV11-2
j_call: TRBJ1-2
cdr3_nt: TGTGCCAGCAGCTTTGGACGGGACTATGGCTACACCTTC
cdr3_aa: CASSFGRDYGYTF

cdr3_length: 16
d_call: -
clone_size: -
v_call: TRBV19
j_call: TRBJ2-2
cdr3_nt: TGTGCCAGTAGTCCTTATAATAGCGGAAACACCGGGGAGCTGTTTTTT
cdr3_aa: CASSPYNSGNTGELFF

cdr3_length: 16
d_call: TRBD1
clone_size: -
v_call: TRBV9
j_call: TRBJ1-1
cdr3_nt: TGTGCCAGCAGCGTAGAGGACAGGGGGCCGGGAACTGAAGCTTTCTTT
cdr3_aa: CASSVEDRGPGTEAFF

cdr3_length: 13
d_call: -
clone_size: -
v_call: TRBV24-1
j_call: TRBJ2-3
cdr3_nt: TGTGCCACCAGTGATTTATCCGGAGATACGCAGTATTTT
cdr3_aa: CATSDLSGDTQYF

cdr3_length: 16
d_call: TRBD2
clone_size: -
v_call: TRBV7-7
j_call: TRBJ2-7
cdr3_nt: TGTGCTAGCAGCCCCCGGACTAGCGGGGCCTACTACGAGCAGTACTTC
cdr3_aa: CASSPRTSGAYYEQYF

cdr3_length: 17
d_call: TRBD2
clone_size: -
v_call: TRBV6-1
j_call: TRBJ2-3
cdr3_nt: TGTGCCAGCAGTGCGGGACTAGCGGGAGGGATCACAGATACGCAGTATTTT
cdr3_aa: CASSAGLAGGITDTQYF

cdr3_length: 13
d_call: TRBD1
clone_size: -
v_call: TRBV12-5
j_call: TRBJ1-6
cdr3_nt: TGTGCTAGTGGTAGAGCACAGGGGGCACCCCTCCACTTT
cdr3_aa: CASGRAQGAPLHF

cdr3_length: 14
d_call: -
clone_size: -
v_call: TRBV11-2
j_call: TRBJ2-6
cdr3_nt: TGTGCCAGCAGCTTAGAATCAGGGGCCAACGTCCTGACTTTC
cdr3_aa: CASSLESGANVLTF

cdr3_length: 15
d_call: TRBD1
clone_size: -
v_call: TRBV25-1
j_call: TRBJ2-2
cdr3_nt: TGTGCCAGCAGTGAATATGGGCAGGGGGCCGGGGAGCTGTTTTTT
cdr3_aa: CASSEYGQGAGELFF

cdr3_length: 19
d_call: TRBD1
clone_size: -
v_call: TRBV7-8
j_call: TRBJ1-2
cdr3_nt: TGTGCCAGCAGCTCACACCCGACAGGGGGCCTCAGTGATAACTATGGCTACACCTTC
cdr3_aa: CASSSHPTGGLSDNYGYTF

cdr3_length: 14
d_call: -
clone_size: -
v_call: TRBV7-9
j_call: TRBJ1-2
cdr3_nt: TGTGCCAGCAGCATTCGACGGGGTTCTGGGGGCTACACCTTC
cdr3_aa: CASSIRRGSGGYTF

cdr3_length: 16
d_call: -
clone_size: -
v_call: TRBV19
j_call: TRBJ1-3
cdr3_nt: TGTGCCAGTAGTATGGCGTCGACGGGGTTCGGAAACACCATATATTTT
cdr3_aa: CASSMASTGFGNTIYF

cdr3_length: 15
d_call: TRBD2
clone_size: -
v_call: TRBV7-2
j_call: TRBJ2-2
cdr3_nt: TGTGCCAGCAGCCCGACTAGCTTGGCCACCGGGGAGCTGTTTTTT
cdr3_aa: CASSPTSLATGELFF

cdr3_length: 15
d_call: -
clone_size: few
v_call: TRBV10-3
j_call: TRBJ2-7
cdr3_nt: TGTGCCATCAGTGAGGTTTCGGGCGGCTCCTACGAGCAGTACTTC
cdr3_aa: CAISEVSGGSYEQYF

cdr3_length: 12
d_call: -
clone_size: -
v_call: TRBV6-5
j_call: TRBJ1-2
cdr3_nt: TGTGCCAGCAGTCCGAGGGGGTATGGCTACACCTTC
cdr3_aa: CASSPRGYGYTF

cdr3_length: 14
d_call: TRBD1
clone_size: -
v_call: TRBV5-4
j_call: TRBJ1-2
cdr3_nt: TGTGCCAGCAGCGAAAAGACAGGGGGCGGAGGCTACACCTTC
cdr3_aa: CASSEKTGGGGYTF

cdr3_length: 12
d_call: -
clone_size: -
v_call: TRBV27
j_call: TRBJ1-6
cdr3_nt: TGTGCCAGCAGCCCTCCGGATTCACCCCTCCACTTT
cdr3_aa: CASSPPDSPLHF

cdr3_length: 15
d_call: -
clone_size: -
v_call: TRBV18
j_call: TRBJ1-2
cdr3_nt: TGTGCCAGCTCACCCGGGACGGACCCTAACTATGGCTACACCTTC
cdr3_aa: CASSPGTDPNYGYTF

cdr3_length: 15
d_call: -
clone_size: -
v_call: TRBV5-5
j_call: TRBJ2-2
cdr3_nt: TGTGCCAGCAGCTTGAGGGTGGGGAACACCGGGGAGCTGTTTTTT
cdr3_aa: CASSLRVGNTGELFF

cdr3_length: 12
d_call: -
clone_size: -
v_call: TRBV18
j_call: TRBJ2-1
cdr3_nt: TGTGCCAGCTCACCACCGACGAATGAGCAGTTCTTC
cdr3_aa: CASSPPTNEQFF

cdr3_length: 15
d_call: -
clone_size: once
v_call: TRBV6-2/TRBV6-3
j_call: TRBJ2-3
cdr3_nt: TGTGCCAGCAGTAGGGGCGGCCCAAGGAGCGATACGCAGTATTTT
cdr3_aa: CASSRGGPRSDTQYF

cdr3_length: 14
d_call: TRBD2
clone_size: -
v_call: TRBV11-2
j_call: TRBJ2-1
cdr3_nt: TGTGCCAGCAGCCCAACCGGGACTAACCCACAGCAGTTCTTC
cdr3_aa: CASSPTGTNPQQFF

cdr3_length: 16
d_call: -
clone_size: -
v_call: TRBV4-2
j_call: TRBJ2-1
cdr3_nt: TGTGCCAGCAGCATCGGGGGGCAGGGGCCTTACAATGAGCAGTTCTTC
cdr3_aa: CASSIGGQGPYNEQFF

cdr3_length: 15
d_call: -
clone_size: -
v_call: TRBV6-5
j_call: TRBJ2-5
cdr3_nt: TGTGCCAGCAGTTACGGGAGCCCAGTTCAAGAGACCCAGTACTTC
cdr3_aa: CASSYGSPVQETQYF

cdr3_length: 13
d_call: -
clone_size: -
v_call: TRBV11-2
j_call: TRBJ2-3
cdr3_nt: TGTGCCAGCAGCCCCCCTAACACCGATACGCAGTATTTT
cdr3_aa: CASSPPNTDTQYF

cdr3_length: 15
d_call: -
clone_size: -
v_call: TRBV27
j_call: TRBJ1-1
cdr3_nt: TGTGCCAGCAGTTTATCCGGCAGGGGTACTTTTGAAGCTTTCTTT
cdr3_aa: CASSLSGRGTFEAFF

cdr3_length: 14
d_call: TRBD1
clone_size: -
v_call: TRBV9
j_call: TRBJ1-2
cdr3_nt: TGTGCCAGCAGCCGACAGGGGGGGGACTATGGCTACACCTTC
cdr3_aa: CASSRQGGDYGYTF

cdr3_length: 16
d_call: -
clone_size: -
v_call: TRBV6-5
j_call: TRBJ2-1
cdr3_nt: TGTGCCAGCAGTTACTCGTGGAGCCAAAGAGTAAATGAGCAGTTCTTC
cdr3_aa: CASSYSWSQRVNEQFF

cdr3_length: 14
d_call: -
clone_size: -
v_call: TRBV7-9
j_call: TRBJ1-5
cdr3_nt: TGTGCCAGCAGCCGCATTGGGGGGGATCAGCCCCAGCATTTT
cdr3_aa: CASSRIGGDQPQHF

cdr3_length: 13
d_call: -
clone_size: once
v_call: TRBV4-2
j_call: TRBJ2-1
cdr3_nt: TGTGCCAGCAGCCAAGAAGGGTACAATGAGCAGTTCTTC
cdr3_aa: CASSQEGYNEQFF

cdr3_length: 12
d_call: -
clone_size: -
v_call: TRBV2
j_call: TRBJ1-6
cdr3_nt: TGTGCCAGCAGGCTCGGGATTTCACCCCTCCACTTT
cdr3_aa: CASRLGISPLHF

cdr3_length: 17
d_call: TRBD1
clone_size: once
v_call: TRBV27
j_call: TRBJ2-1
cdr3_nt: TGTGCCAGCAGTTTATCCCTCTTCCGGGACAGGGACAATGAGCAGTTCTTC
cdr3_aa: CASSLSLFRDRDNEQFF

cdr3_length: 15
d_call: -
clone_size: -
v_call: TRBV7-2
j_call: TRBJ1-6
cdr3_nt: TGTGCCAGCAGGCCCGGGGGGGGCGGCCCGGGGCCCCTCCACTTT
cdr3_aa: CASRPGGGGPGPLHF

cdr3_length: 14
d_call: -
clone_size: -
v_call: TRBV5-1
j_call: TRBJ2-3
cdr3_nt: TGCGCCAGCAGGGCGGCACCCAGCACAGATACGCAGTATTTT
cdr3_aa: CASRAAPSTDTQYF

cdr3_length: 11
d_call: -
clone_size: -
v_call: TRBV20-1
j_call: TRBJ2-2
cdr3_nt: TGCAGTGCTATAAACACCGGGGAGCTGTTTTTT
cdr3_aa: CSAINTGELFF

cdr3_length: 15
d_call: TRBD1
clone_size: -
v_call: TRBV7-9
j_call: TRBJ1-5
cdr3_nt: TGTGCCAGCAGCACCGGGACAGTGAAGAATCAGCCCCAGCATTTT
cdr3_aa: CASSTGTVKNQPQHF

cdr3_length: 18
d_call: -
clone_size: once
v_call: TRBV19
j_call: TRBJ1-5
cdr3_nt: -
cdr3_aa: CASSPLFFGQGLAQPQHF

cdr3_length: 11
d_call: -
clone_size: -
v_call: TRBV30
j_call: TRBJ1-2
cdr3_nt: TGTGCCTGGAAGGGGGGAAACGGCTACACCTTC
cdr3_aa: CAWKGGNGYTF

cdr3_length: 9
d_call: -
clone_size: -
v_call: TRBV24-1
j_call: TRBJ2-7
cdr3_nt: TGTGCCACCCATCCTCAGCAGTACTTC
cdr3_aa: CATHPQQYF

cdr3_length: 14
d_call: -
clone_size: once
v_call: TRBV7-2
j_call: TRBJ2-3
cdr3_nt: TGTGCCAGCAGCTTAGCAACCGGGAGTAAGGCACAGTATTTT
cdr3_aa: CASSLATGSKAQYF

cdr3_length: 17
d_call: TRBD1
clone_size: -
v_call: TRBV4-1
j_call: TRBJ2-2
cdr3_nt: TGCGCCAGCAGCCAAGTTCCCACAGGGGAGTACACCGGGGAGCTGTTTTTT
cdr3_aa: CASSQVPTGEYTGELFF

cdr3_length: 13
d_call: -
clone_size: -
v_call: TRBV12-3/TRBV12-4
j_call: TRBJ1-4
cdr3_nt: TGTGCCAGCAGTCCGGGACGGCTTGAAAAACTGTTTTTT
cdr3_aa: CASSPGRLEKLFF

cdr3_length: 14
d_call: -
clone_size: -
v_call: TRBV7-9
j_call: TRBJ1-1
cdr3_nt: TGTGCCAGCAGCTCCCCTCCAGGGAACACTGAAGCTTTCTTT
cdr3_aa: CASSSPPGNTEAFF

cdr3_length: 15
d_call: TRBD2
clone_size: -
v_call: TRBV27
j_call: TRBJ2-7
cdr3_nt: TGTGCCAGCAGTTCTAGCGGGGGACCGTCCTACGAGCAGTACTTC
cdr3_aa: CASSSSGGPSYEQYF

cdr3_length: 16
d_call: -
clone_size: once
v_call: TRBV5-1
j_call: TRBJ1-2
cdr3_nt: TGCGCCAGCAGCTTGGGACGGACGCAGGTAGACTATGGCTACACCTTC
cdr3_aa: CASSLGRTQVDYGYTF

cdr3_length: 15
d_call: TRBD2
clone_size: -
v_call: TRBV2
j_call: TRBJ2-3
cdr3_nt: TGTGCCAGCAGTGAAAGGGTAGCGGGAGGAGATACGCAGTATTTT
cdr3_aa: CASSERVAGGDTQYF

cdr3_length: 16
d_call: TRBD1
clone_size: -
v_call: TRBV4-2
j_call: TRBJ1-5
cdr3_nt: TGTGCCAGCAGCCAATCGGACAGGGCTGTCTATCAGCCCCAGCATTTT
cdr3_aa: CASSQSDRAVYQPQHF

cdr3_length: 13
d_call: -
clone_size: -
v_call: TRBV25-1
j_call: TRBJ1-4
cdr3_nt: TGTGCCAGCGGGGGTAACTCTAATGAAAAACTGTTTTTT
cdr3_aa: CASGGNSNEKLFF

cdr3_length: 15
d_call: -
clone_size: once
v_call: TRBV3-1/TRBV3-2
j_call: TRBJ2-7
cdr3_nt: TGTGCCAGCACAGAGGGGAAGGGACCCTCCTACGAGCAGTACTTC
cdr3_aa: CASTEGKGPSYEQYF

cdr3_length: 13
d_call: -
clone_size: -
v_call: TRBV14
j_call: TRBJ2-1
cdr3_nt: TGTGCCAGCAGTTACGCTGGCTACAATGAGCAGTTCTTC
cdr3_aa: CASSYAGYNEQFF

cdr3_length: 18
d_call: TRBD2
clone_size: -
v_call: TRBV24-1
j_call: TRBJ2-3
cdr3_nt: TGTGCCACCAGTGATGCTTCTTGGGCGGGAGGGTCCACAGATACGCAGTATTTT
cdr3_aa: CATSDASWAGGSTDTQYF

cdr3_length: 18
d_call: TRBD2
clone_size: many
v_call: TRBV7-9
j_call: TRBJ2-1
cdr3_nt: TGTGCCAGCAGCTCCGACCCGGTAGCGGGGGGGCCCAGGAATGAGCAGTTCTTC
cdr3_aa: CASSSDPVAGGPRNEQFF

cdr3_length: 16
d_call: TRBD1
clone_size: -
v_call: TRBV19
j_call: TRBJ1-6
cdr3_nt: TGTGCCAGTGCCCCCTTTCAGGGGGTGAGGAATTCACCCCTCCACTTT
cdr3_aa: CASAPFQGVRNSPLHF

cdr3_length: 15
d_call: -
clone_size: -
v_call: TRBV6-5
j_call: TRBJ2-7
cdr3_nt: TGTGCCAGCAGTTACGGTTTCGGCAGCCCCTACGAGCAGTACTTC
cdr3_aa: CASSYGFGSPYEQYF